This record looks at one T cell receptor (beta chain) sequence and its context. Its specific antigen is unknown. One base away there is no much larger clone; base qualities are not given. This sample is drawn from a study of CD8 T cells in Susac syndrome (dated by TCRdb to about 2019). About the study as a whole: The study used repertoire sequencing to test whether antigen drove CD8+ T cell activation and differentiation in Susac syndrome. General conclusions and limits of the study: The number of individuals in the TCR sequencing and HLA analysis was acknowledged as relatively small.

Peripheral blood CD8+ and CD4+ T cells from healthy donors, Susac syndrome patients and multiple sclerosis patients were profiled by high-throughput TCR beta sequencing. Multiple sclerosis controls were treatment-naive patients with stable or active relapsing-remitting disease fulfilling revised McDonald criteria. CD8+ TEMRA cells were enriched by FACS, while bulk CD8+ and CD4+ T cells were purified by magnetic negative isolation. Blood was collected in EDTA tubes and processed within 24 hours, with PBMCs isolated through density gradient centrifugation. PBMCs intended for TCR sequencing were cryopreserved in liquid nitrogen and were subsequently thawed in a 37 degrees C water bath. The sorted or isolated CD4+, CD8+ and CD8+ TEMRA cells reached a purity of at least 90%. The CDR3 goes from the cysteine to the phenylalanine over 17 residues. Kept here is only the CDR3 DNA, which spans 51 bases and is read in frame from base 1. V lost 6 bases and J lost 0 bases, and the count of bases not matched to a germline gene is 11. Looking up the germline V gene yields CDR1 KGHSH and CDR2 LQKENI.

RNA was extracted using the RNeasy kit, and about 0.45 to 1 ug of the RNA was reverse transcribed with random hexamers. The immunoSEQ multiplex PCR assay, covering 54 Vbeta and 13 Jbeta segments, was used to amplify TCR beta CDR3 regions. PCR amplification bias was corrected using a synthetic template baseline for primer optimization and computational correction. The authors' pipeline ran thus. Reads were annotated to V, D and J genes per IMGT and analyzed with immunoSEQ Analyzer, keeping only productive sequences. Clonality was computed as one minus Shannon entropy normalized by log2 of the number of productive unique sequences. For each patient and control, public and private clones were evaluated among the 100 most prevalent clones. Clones were defined as Susac-specific when absent from the healthy and MS cohorts, from roughly 1,100 published viral clones and from other ImmuneACCESS disease sequences. Through fastp at Q25 and MiXCR, TCRdb rebuilt clones from the public reads, retaining in-frame beta chains. Identical CDR3 protein sequences are pooled into one entry, listed with their most common genes and DNA. TCRdb, rather than the study authors, made the V and J calls. The sample has 200,000 to 300,000 distinct CDR3 sequences on record, about 93% of them singletons. Together, the top ten hold less than 0.075% of the sample.

This TCR came from a human donor with multiple sclerosis. The chain uses TRBV18 and TRBJ1-1; 9 junctional bases match TRBD1. Sequenced sample: CD4+ T cells from PBMCs. The CDR3 reads CASSPTGGAFMNTEAFF. Here is the DNA: TGTGCCAGCTCGCCCACAGGGGGCGCTTTTATGAACACTGAAGCTTTCTTT.